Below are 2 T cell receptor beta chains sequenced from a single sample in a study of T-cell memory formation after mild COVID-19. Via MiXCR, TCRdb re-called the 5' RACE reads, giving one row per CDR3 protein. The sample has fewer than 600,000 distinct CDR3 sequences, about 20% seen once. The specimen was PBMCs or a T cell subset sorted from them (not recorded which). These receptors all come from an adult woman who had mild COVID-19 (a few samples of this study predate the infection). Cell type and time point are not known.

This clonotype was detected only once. This CDR3 reads CASSPIDRGDTEAFF. CDR3 nucleotide sequence: TGTGCCAGTAGTCCCATTGACAGGGGGGACACTGAAGCTTTCTTT. J is TRBJ1-1 and V is TRBV19, with 9 bases that match TRBD1. The V and J ends lost 5 bases and 3 bases, in that order; junction bases with no gene match: 7. Germline V CDR1 and CDR2: LNHDA, SQIVND (reference sequence). CDR3 length equals 15 residues.

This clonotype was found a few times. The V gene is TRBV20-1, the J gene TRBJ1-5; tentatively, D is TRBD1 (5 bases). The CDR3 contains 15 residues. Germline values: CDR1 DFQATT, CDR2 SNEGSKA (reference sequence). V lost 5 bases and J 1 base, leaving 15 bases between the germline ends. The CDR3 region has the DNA TGCAGTGCTCTCATACCGGGACTGAGCAATCAGCCCCAGCATTTT. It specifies CSALIPGLSNQPQHF.